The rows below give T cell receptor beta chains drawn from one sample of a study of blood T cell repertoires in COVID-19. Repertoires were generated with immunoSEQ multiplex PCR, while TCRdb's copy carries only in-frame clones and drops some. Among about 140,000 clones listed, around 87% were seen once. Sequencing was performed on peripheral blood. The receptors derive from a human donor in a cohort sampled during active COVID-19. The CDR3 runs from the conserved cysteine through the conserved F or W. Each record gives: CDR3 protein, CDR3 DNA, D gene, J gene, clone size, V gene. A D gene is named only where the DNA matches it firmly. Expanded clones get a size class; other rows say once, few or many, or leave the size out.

CDR3 protein: CASSRGQVEPYEQYF; CDR3 DNA: TGTGCCAGCAGCCGGGGACAGGTAGAACCCTACGAGCAGTACTTC; D gene: TRBD1; J gene: TRBJ2-7; clone size: -; V gene: TRBV7-6
CDR3 protein: CASSGRLAGGIGELFF; CDR3 DNA: TGTGCCAGCAGTGGTAGACTAGCGGGGGGGATCGGGGAGCTGTTTTTT; D gene: TRBD2; J gene: TRBJ2-2; clone size: -; V gene: TRBV6-1
CDR3 protein: CASSTGQLDSRPYNEQFF; CDR3 DNA: TGTGCCAGCAGCACGGGACAGCTTGACAGTCGGCCCTACAATGAGCAGTTCTTC; D gene: TRBD1; J gene: TRBJ2-1; clone size: -; V gene: TRBV7-9
CDR3 protein: CASSRQGGTYGYTF; CDR3 DNA: TGTGCCAGCAGTAGGCAGGGGGGAACCTATGGCTACACCTTC; D gene: TRBD1; J gene: TRBJ1-2; clone size: -; V gene: TRBV27
CDR3 protein: CASSYSGSVGGELFF; CDR3 DNA: TGTGCCAGCAGTTACTCAGGGAGTGTGGGCGGGGAGCTGTTTTTT; D gene: -; J gene: TRBJ2-2; clone size: -; V gene: TRBV6-6
CDR3 protein: CSATTVRYEQYF; CDR3 DNA: TGCAGCGCGACGACAGTTCGATACGAGCAGTACTTC; D gene: -; J gene: TRBJ2-7; clone size: -; V gene: TRBV29-1
CDR3 protein: CASSISDTYNEQFF; CDR3 DNA: TGTGCCAGTAGTATATCGGACACCTACAATGAGCAGTTCTTC; D gene: -; J gene: TRBJ2-1; clone size: -; V gene: TRBV19
CDR3 protein: CASSLRGWDSGTGGGYTF; CDR3 DNA: TGTGCCAGCAGTCTAAGAGGTTGGGACTCTGGGACAGGGGGTGGCTACACCTTC; D gene: TRBD1; J gene: TRBJ1-2; clone size: -; V gene: TRBV27
CDR3 protein: CASSSSLGEAFF; CDR3 DNA: TGTGCCAGCAGCTCGTCCCTCGGTGAAGCTTTCTTT; D gene: -; J gene: TRBJ1-1; clone size: once; V gene: TRBV11-1
CDR3 protein: CASSFLAGQYEQYF; CDR3 DNA: TGTGCCAGCAGTTTTCTAGCGGGACAATACGAGCAGTACTTC; D gene: TRBD2; J gene: TRBJ2-7; clone size: -; V gene: TRBV6-5
CDR3 protein: CASSPPILWSRTGELFF; CDR3 DNA: TGTGCCAGCAGCCCGCCAATACTGTGGAGTAGGACCGGGGAGCTGTTTTTT; D gene: -; J gene: TRBJ2-2; clone size: -; V gene: TRBV7-6
CDR3 protein: CASSSTQAGVSAQYF; CDR3 DNA: TGTGCCAGCAGCTCAACTCAAGCGGGAGTTTCGGCGCAGTACTTC; D gene: TRBD2; J gene: TRBJ2-7; clone size: -; V gene: TRBV7-2
CDR3 protein: CASSSEVPQHF; CDR3 DNA: TGTGCCAGCAGTTCAGAAGTGCCCCAGCATTTT; D gene: -; J gene: TRBJ1-5; clone size: -; V gene: TRBV6-1
CDR3 protein: CASSPPGGPGELFF; CDR3 DNA: TGTGCCAGCTCACCACCAGGGGGCCCCGGGGAGCTGTTTTTT; D gene: TRBD1; J gene: TRBJ2-2; clone size: -; V gene: TRBV18
CDR3 protein: CASSQTSGGAPSYEQYF; CDR3 DNA: TGTGCCAGCAGCCAAACTAGCGGGGGGGCGCCGTCCTACGAGCAGTACTTC; D gene: TRBD2; J gene: TRBJ2-7; clone size: -; V gene: TRBV3-1/TRBV3-2
CDR3 protein: CASGQGSNTEAFF; CDR3 DNA: TGCGCCAGCGGACAGGGTTCGAACACTGAAGCTTTCTTT; D gene: TRBD1; J gene: TRBJ1-1; clone size: -; V gene: TRBV5-1
CDR3 protein: CASSLGLSYEQYF; CDR3 DNA: TGTGCCAGCAGCTTAGGGCTTTCCTACGAGCAGTACTTC; D gene: -; J gene: TRBJ2-7; clone size: once; V gene: TRBV7-9
CDR3 protein: CASSFGTWYEQYF; CDR3 DNA: TGTGCCAGCAGCTTCGGGACATGGTACGAGCAGTACTTC; D gene: -; J gene: TRBJ2-7; clone size: -; V gene: TRBV5-6
CDR3 protein: CASSLGVWQGANEQYF; CDR3 DNA: TGTGCCAGCAGCTTAGGAGTCTGGCAGGGGGCAAACGAGCAGTACTTC; D gene: TRBD1; J gene: TRBJ2-7; clone size: -; V gene: TRBV7-8
CDR3 protein: CAWSSGTGVDGYTF; CDR3 DNA: TGTGCCTGGAGTTCCGGGACAGGGGTGGATGGCTACACCTTC; D gene: TRBD1; J gene: TRBJ1-2; clone size: -; V gene: TRBV30
CDR3 protein: CASGTSGRTQSYEQYF; CDR3 DNA: TGTGCCAGCGGGACTAGCGGGAGGACTCAATCCTACGAGCAGTACTTC; D gene: TRBD2; J gene: TRBJ2-7; clone size: -; V gene: TRBV28
CDR3 protein: CASTQDGGVADTQYF; CDR3 DNA: TGTGCCAGCACCCAAGATGGCGGGGTTGCAGATACGCAGTATTTT; D gene: -; J gene: TRBJ2-3; clone size: -; V gene: TRBV2
CDR3 protein: CASSYSPVRGGGYTF; CDR3 DNA: TGTGCCAGCAGTTACTCGCCGGTAAGAGGCGGTGGCTACACCTTC; D gene: -; J gene: TRBJ1-2; clone size: -; V gene: TRBV6-5
CDR3 protein: CASSFELAGGGANVLTF; CDR3 DNA: TGTGCCAGCAGCTTTGAGCTAGCGGGCGGAGGGGCCAACGTCCTGACTTTC; D gene: -; J gene: TRBJ2-6; clone size: -; V gene: TRBV12-1
CDR3 protein: CASSGGGELSPYSNQPQHF; CDR3 DNA: TGTGCCAGCAGCGGGGGGGGAGAACTTAGCCCGTATAGCAATCAGCCCCAGCATTTT; D gene: -; J gene: TRBJ1-5; clone size: -; V gene: TRBV28
CDR3 protein: CASSWDRAQPQHF; CDR3 DNA: TGTGCCAGCAGTTGGGACAGGGCACAGCCCCAGCATTTT; D gene: TRBD1; J gene: TRBJ1-5; clone size: -; V gene: TRBV28
CDR3 protein: CASSRSGGGDEQFF; CDR3 DNA: TGTGCCAGCAGCCGGAGCGGGGGCGGGGATGAGCAGTTCTTC; D gene: TRBD2; J gene: TRBJ2-1; clone size: -; V gene: TRBV3-1/TRBV3-2
CDR3 protein: CASSQVVAGWATDTQYF; CDR3 DNA: TGCGCCAGCAGCCAAGTAGTAGCGGGGTGGGCGACAGATACGCAGTATTTT; D gene: TRBD2; J gene: TRBJ2-3; clone size: -; V gene: TRBV4-1
CDR3 protein: CASSARARYGYTF; CDR3 DNA: TGTGCCAGTAGTGCCAGGGCGAGGTATGGCTACACCTTC; D gene: -; J gene: TRBJ1-2; clone size: -; V gene: TRBV19
CDR3 protein: CASSLAGLVDTQYF; CDR3 DNA: TGTGCCAGCAGCTTAGCGGGACTAGTAGATACGCAGTATTTT; D gene: TRBD2; J gene: TRBJ2-3; clone size: -; V gene: TRBV7-2
CDR3 protein: CASSDGTGGGYGYTF; CDR3 DNA: TGTGCCAGCAGCGACGGGACAGGGGGCGGGTATGGCTACACCTTC; D gene: TRBD1; J gene: TRBJ1-2; clone size: few; V gene: TRBV7-9
CDR3 protein: CASTTANSPLHF; CDR3 DNA: TGTGCCAGCACAACAGCAAATTCACCCCTCCACTTT; D gene: -; J gene: TRBJ1-6; clone size: -; V gene: TRBV3-1/TRBV3-2
CDR3 protein: CASSVPGLGSPLHF; CDR3 DNA: TGTGCCAGCAGTGTTCCAGGGTTGGGTTCACCCCTCCACTTT; D gene: -; J gene: TRBJ1-6; clone size: -; V gene: TRBV28
CDR3 protein: CASSNNRGGETQYF; CDR3 DNA: TGTGCCAGCAGCAATAACAGGGGTGGGGAGACCCAGTACTTC; D gene: TRBD1; J gene: TRBJ2-5; clone size: few; V gene: TRBV3-1/TRBV3-2
CDR3 protein: CASSQGGGSGNTIYF; CDR3 DNA: TGCGCCAGCAGCCAAGGGGGCGGCTCTGGAAACACCATATATTTT; D gene: TRBD1; J gene: TRBJ1-3; clone size: -; V gene: TRBV5-1
CDR3 protein: CASTSMTGASTGELFF; CDR3 DNA: TGTGCCAGCACCTCCATGACAGGTGCCTCCACCGGGGAGCTGTTTTTT; D gene: -; J gene: TRBJ2-2; clone size: -; V gene: TRBV7-6
CDR3 protein: CASSHPKTGTHATNEKLFF; CDR3 DNA: TGCGCCAGCAGCCACCCAAAGACAGGGACTCATGCAACTAATGAAAAACTGTTTTTT; D gene: TRBD1; J gene: TRBJ1-4; clone size: -; V gene: TRBV4-1
CDR3 protein: CASSLGETQYF; CDR3 DNA: TGTGCCAGCAGTCTAGGTGAGACCCAGTACTTC; D gene: -; J gene: TRBJ2-5; clone size: -; V gene: TRBV28
CDR3 protein: CASSIMGRGDEQYF; CDR3 DNA: TGTGCCAGTAGTATCATGGGCCGCGGGGACGAGCAGTACTTC; D gene: -; J gene: TRBJ2-7; clone size: -; V gene: TRBV19
CDR3 protein: CASSPLRTGGYEQYF; CDR3 DNA: TGCGCCAGCAGCCCTCTCCGGACAGGGGGCTACGAGCAGTACTTC; D gene: TRBD1; J gene: TRBJ2-7; clone size: -; V gene: TRBV4-1
CDR3 protein: CASSQGGRVETQYF; CDR3 DNA: TGCGCCAGCAGCCAAGGAGGCAGGGTTGAGACCCAGTACTTC; D gene: -; J gene: TRBJ2-5; clone size: -; V gene: TRBV4-1
CDR3 protein: CASSFRRRHTGELFF; CDR3 DNA: TGTGCCAGCAGCTTCCGGCGGAGACACACCGGGGAGCTGTTTTTT; D gene: -; J gene: TRBJ2-2; clone size: -; V gene: TRBV7-2
CDR3 protein: CASSTYPIGLAGPPRSYEQYF; CDR3 DNA: TGTGCCAGCAGTACGTACCCAATCGGACTAGCGGGACCACCCCGCTCCTACGAGCAGTACTTC; D gene: TRBD2; J gene: TRBJ2-7; clone size: -; V gene: TRBV28
CDR3 protein: CASSWGLAGTDTQYF; CDR3 DNA: TGTGCCAGCAGCTGGGGACTAGCGGGTACCGATACGCAGTATTTT; D gene: TRBD2; J gene: TRBJ2-3; clone size: -; V gene: TRBV5-4
CDR3 protein: CASSLGVNTEAFF; CDR3 DNA: TGTGCCAGCAGTTTAGGGGTGAACACTGAAGCTTTCTTT; D gene: -; J gene: TRBJ1-1; clone size: -; V gene: TRBV6-6
CDR3 protein: CASSSGTSGGYYNEQFF; CDR3 DNA: TGTGCCAGCAGCTCAGGGACTAGCGGGGGGTATTACAATGAGCAGTTCTTC; D gene: TRBD2; J gene: TRBJ2-1; clone size: many; V gene: TRBV7-9
CDR3 protein: CASMISGGLGGYTF; CDR3 DNA: TGTGCCAGTATGATCTCGGGGGGTCTGGGTGGCTACACCTTC; D gene: -; J gene: TRBJ1-2; clone size: once; V gene: TRBV19
CDR3 protein: CASSNADSWSTEAFF; CDR3 DNA: TGTGCCAGCAGCAATGCCGACAGTTGGAGCACTGAAGCTTTCTTT; D gene: -; J gene: TRBJ1-1; clone size: -; V gene: TRBV7-9
CDR3 protein: CASSLSRDEQYF; CDR3 DNA: TGTGCCAGCAGTTTATCCAGGGACGAGCAGTACTTC; D gene: -; J gene: TRBJ2-7; clone size: -; V gene: TRBV12-3/TRBV12-4
CDR3 protein: CAWSRRGLYEQYF; CDR3 DNA: TGTGCCTGGAGTCGCAGGGGCCTCTACGAGCAGTACTTC; D gene: -; J gene: TRBJ2-7; clone size: -; V gene: TRBV30
CDR3 protein: CASSPTDNSNQPQHF; CDR3 DNA: TGCGCCAGCAGTCCGACAGACAATAGCAATCAGCCCCAGCATTTT; D gene: -; J gene: TRBJ1-5; clone size: -; V gene: TRBV4-1
CDR3 protein: CASSVLAAETQYF; CDR3 DNA: TGCGCCAGCAGCGTTCTAGCTGCAGAGACCCAGTACTTC; D gene: -; J gene: TRBJ2-5; clone size: -; V gene: TRBV5-1